Listed here is a single T cell receptor (beta chain). V shed 2 bases and J shed 0 bases, with 11 bases lying between them. Germline CDR1 and CDR2: SGHRS and YFSETQ. The CDR3 totals 15 residues. These data originate in a study of shared clonotypes between healthy human individuals. Researchers divided each subset's genomic DNA evenly across several immunoSEQ plates. Here immunoSEQ multiplex PCR was the method, and the copy in TCRdb shows in-frame clones only, minus some. The table has approximately 2,000,000 clones, around 93% seen once. The chain joins TRBV5-1 to TRBJ2-5; D not resolved. The sequencing input was naive CD4+ T cells from PBMCs. Documented subset: CD45RA+ positively selected. This receptor was identified in a man in his late teens or twenties in good health. Some clones in this sample may be carry-over from other donors' samples. The CDR3 coding sequence is TGCGCCAGCAGCTTACAAGGCGCGTACCAAGAGACCCAGTACTTC. It specifies CASSLQGAYQETQYF. Supplemented by reference TRBV5-1 and TRBJ2-5, the full variable domain reads KAGVTQTPRYLIKTRGQQVTLSCSPISGHRSVSWYQQTPGQGLQFLFEYFSETQRNKGNFPGRFSGRQFSNSRSEMNVSTLELGDSALYLCASSLQGAYQETQYFGPGTRLLVL.